This T cell receptor (beta chain) was captured by sequencing in a study of spatial heterogeneity in lung cancer. Turning to the study itself: The study consistently detected more beta-chain than alpha-chain sequences.

The study tagged each TCR cDNA molecule with a unique molecular identifier. Each CDR3 protein is one row after TCRdb ran MiXCR on the 5' RACE reads. The sample lists around 1,100 distinct CDR3 sequences, 9.5% to 15% occurring once. Stated time point: sample taken at primary tumor resection. Untreated early-stage non-small cell lung cancer patients, over 55 in total, were the donors. Material for sequencing was whole RNA from tumor, nontumor lung or frozen PBMC, left unsorted. Worth noting for this clonotype: The library was built for alpha chains, so this beta chain is an off-target read and its size means little.

This receptor was taken from a female donor with early-stage non-small cell lung cancer. Sequences were derived from normal lung tissue next to the tumor, sampled at surgery.

In nucleotides, the CDR3 is TGCGCCAGCAGCTTGGGATCTAGCGGGACCAGGTCCTACAATGAGCAGTTCTTC. Its translation: CASSLGSSGTRSYNEQFF. The chain carries TRBV5-1 and TRBJ2-1, with TRBD2 matching 9 bases. This CDR3 has 18 residues. Germline V gene lookup returns CDR1 SGHRS and CDR2 YFSETQ. V shed 0 bases, J shed 1 base, and the junction held 8 bases outside the gene matches.